This TCR beta chain was documented in a study of shared clonotypes between healthy human individuals. Study-level background: Three CD4 naive, three CD4 memory, two CD8 naive and one CD8 memory plate were used per donor.

This table comes from immunoSEQ multiplex PCR, and its TCRdb copy is limited to in-frame clones, with some not included. The sample consists of millions of clones, about 95% of them appearing once. Overall study findings and caveats: The naive CD4 repertoires of several donors were compared, and approximately 4.5% of clonotypes were shared.

Trimming took 3 bases from V and 4 from J; bases not matched to a gene: 5. CDR3 length equals 14 residues. On this clone itself: The antigen is not known.

The chain is built from TRBV23-1 and TRBJ2-7; 8 positions match TRBD1. TRBV23-1 is annotated as an ORF whose role is uncertain. Material for sequencing was naive CD4+ T cells sorted from blood. As to subset: CD45RA+ positively selected. This TCR was recovered from a man between 18 and 35 years old in good health. CDR3 in DNA: TGCGCCAGCAGTCATGAGACAGGGGTTTACGAGCAGTACTTC. This sequence encodes CASSHETGVYEQYF.